The clone carrying this T cell receptor (beta chain) was picked up a small number of times. Germline V lookup: CDR1 SGHDT, CDR2 YYEEEE. This CDR3 region has 14 residues. V was cut by 2 bases and J by 0 bases, with 9 bases left in between. The data derive from a study of OX40 agonist ivuxolimab in advanced cancers. Study summary: The treatment was a fully human IgG2 OX40 agonist, ivuxolimab.

TCRdb keeps only in-frame clones here, not all; method: immunoSEQ multiplex PCR. The sample has about 32,000 clones, 75% to 95% seen once. This rearrangement joins TRBV5-6 to TRBJ2-7; the D is unclear. This receptor was obtained from an adult with an advanced solid tumor such as melanoma, head and neck, liver or kidney cancer. Material: CD4+ or CD8+ T cells sorted from blood, obtained in a trial of the OX40 agonist ivuxolimab. The CDR3 region has the DNA TGTGCCAGCAGCTTCTCCGCAGCCTCCTACGAGCAGTACTTC. Its translation is CASSFSAASYEQYF. Full variable domain (outside the CDR3, taken from reference TRBV5-6 and TRBJ2-7): DAGVTQSPTHLIKTRGQQVTLRCSPKSGHDTVSWYQQALGQGPQFIFQYYEEEERQRGNFPDRFSGHQFPNYSSELNVNALLLGDSALYLCASSFSAASYEQYFGPGTRLTVT.